The 2 T cell receptor beta chains listed next were all sequenced from one sample in a study of tumor-infiltrating lymphocytes in primary liver carcinoma. TCR beta cDNA was reverse-transcribed from about 500 ng of total RNA. The reaction used a constant-region primer and ProtoScript II reverse transcriptase. Investigators got TCR beta libraries out of three nested multiplex PCR rounds, done with slightly modified ARM-PCR. PCR rounds one and two used TRBV1-TRBV30 forward primers with a C-beta reverse primer for 9 to 10 cycles each. TCRdb re-derived calls from the multiplex PCR reads in MiXCR, one entry per CDR3 protein. The repertoire holds 300,000 to 350,000 distinct CDR3 sequences, with less than 75% as singletons. They got blood RNA out of unsorted whole blood and also pulled out germline DNA. Sample: peripheral blood. These receptors came from a man aged 35 to 55 with primary liver carcinoma and hepatitis B virus infection.

With regard to this clonotype: It may be a read error: a sequence one base away is much more abundant. The chain recombines TRBV5-4 with TRBJ1-1; TRBD1 is a possible D gene (6 bases). The germline V gene encodes CDR1 SGHNT and CDR2 YYREEE (reference sequence). CDR3 length equals 14 residues. This CDR3 reads CANSWDTPNTEAFF. The CDR3 DNA reads as TGTGCCAACAGCTGGGACACGCCGAACACTGAAGCTTTCTTT.

Of note for this clonotype: Mismatch with germline at one junction end may stem from a read error. The genes are TRBV6-2 or TRBV6-3 and TRBJ2-2, with unresolved D. CDR1 is MNHEY and CDR2 is SVGEGT in the germline V gene. The CDR3 extends over 12 amino acids. CDR3 DNA: TGTGCCAGCAGCTACACCACCGAGGAGCTGTTTTTT. It codes for CASSYTTEELFF.